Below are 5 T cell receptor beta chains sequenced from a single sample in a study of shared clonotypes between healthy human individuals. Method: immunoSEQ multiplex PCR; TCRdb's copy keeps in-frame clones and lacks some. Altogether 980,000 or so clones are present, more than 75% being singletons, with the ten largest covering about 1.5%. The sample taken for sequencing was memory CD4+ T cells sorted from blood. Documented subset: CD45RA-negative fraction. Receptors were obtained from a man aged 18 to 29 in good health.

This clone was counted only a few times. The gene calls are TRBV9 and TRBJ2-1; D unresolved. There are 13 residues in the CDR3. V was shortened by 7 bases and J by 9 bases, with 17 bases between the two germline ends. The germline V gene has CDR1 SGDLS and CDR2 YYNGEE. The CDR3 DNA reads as TGTGCCAGCGCCCCTAGTTATCGTGCTGAGCAGTTCTTC. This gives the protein CASAPSYRAEQFF.

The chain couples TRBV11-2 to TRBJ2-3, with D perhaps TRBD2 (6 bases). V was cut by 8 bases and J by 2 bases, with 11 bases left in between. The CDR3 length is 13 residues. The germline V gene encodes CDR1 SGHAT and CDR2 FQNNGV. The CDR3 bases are TGTGCCAGCCGGGGAGGTAACACAGATACGCAGTATTTT. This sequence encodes CASRGGNTDTQYF.

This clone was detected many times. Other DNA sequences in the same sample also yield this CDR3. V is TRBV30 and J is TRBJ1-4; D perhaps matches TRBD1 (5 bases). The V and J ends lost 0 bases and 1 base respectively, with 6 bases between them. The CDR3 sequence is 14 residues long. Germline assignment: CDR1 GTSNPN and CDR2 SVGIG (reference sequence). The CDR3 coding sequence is TGTGCCTGGAGTGTGGGGGGAACTAATGAAAAACTGTTTTTT. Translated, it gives CAWSVGGTNEKLFF.

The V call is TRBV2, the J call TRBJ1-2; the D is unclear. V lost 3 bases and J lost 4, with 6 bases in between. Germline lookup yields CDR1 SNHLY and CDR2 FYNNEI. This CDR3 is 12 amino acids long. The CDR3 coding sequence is TGTGCCAGCAGTGACTGGGGCTATGGCTACACCTTC. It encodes CASSDWGYGYTF.

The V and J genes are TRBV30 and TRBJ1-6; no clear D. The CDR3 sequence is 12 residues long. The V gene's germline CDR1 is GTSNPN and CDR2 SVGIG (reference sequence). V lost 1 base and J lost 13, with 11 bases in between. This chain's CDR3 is CAWSAPGIPLHF. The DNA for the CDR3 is TGTGCCTGGAGTGCCCCGGGGATTCCCCTCCACTTT.